A selection of T cell receptor beta chains follows, all from one sample in a study of blood T cell repertoires in COVID-19. The protocol was immunoSEQ multiplex PCR, while the TCRdb copy is restricted to in-frame clones and leaves out a portion. The sample includes roughly 100,000 clones, around four fifths seen only once; the top ten take approximately 9.6%. The material sequenced was peripheral blood. The receptors here all came from a man aged 60 to 75 with active or convalescent COVID-19. Each CDR3 is given with its conserved first and last residue. A D gene is named only where the DNA matches it firmly. For some rows the clone size is stated as once, few or many, or as a class when expanded; others skip it.

.	TRBV5-6	TRBJ1-2	TRBD1	CASSLGQGGYTF	TGTGCCAGCAGCTTGGGACAGGGAGGCTACACCTTC
.	TRBV7-9	TRBJ1-2	.	CASSSGQRDGYTF	TGTGCCAGCAGCTCCGGCCAGAGGGATGGCTACACCTTC
.	TRBV3-1/TRBV3-2	TRBJ2-1	.	CASAASWADLEQFF	TGTGCCAGCGCGGCCTCCTGGGCGGACTTGGAGCAGTTCTTC
.	TRBV5-1	TRBJ2-3	TRBD2	CASSSGLAGLGTDTQYF	TGCGCCAGCAGCTCAGGACTAGCGGGGCTAGGCACAGATACGCAGTATTTT
few	TRBV18	TRBJ2-5	TRBD1	CASSPGQGYETQYF	TGTGCCAGCTCCCCGGGACAGGGGTACGAGACCCAGTACTTC
.	TRBV7-6	TRBJ2-7	.	CASSPLTPGTYEEQYF	TGTGCCAGCAGCCCACTTACGCCGGGGACATACGAGGAGCAGTACTTC
.	TRBV2	TRBJ2-5	.	CASRGRSGETQYF	TGTGCCAGCAGGGGGAGGAGCGGGGAGACCCAGTACTTC
.	TRBV7-2	TRBJ2-3	.	CATQKVGLFGDTQYF	TGTGCCACCCAAAAGGTGGGCCTCTTCGGAGATACGCAGTATTTT
.	TRBV5-1	TRBJ1-1	TRBD1	CASTQTGGTEAFF	TGCGCCAGCACTCAGACAGGGGGCACTGAAGCTTTCTTT
few	TRBV9	TRBJ2-2	TRBD1	CASSPRDRGTGELFF	TGTGCCAGCAGCCCCCGGGACAGGGGCACCGGGGAGCTGTTTTTT
.	TRBV10-3	TRBJ2-1	TRBD2	CAISGRLAESHQFF	TGTGCCATCAGTGGGCGCCTAGCGGAAAGCCACCAGTTCTTC
.	TRBV15	TRBJ2-7	TRBD1	CATSRGVGQGWEQYF	TGTGCCACCAGCAGAGGCGTGGGACAGGGGTGGGAGCAGTACTTC
.	TRBV6-5	TRBJ2-1	.	CASTFASSYNEQFF	TGTGCCAGCACATTTGCGAGCTCCTACAATGAGCAGTTCTTC
.	TRBV10-1	TRBJ2-1	TRBD2	CASSDPLAGGSNEQFF	TGCGCCAGCAGTGACCCACTAGCGGGTGGGAGCAATGAGCAGTTCTTC
.	TRBV5-8	TRBJ2-3	.	CASNDQGADTQYF	TGTGCCAGCAACGACCAAGGAGCAGATACGCAGTATTTT
few	TRBV6-6	TRBJ1-3	.	CASSYLQVSGNTIYF	TGTGCCAGCAGTTACCTACAGGTCTCTGGAAACACCATATATTTT
.	TRBV12-3/TRBV12-4	TRBJ1-1	.	CASRLGPAAAFF	TGTGCCAGCAGACTAGGACCGGCAGCAGCTTTCTTT
.	TRBV5-1	TRBJ2-3	TRBD2	CASSLEGTKGTDTQYF	TGCGCCAGCAGCTTGGAAGGGACTAAGGGAACAGATACGCAGTATTTT
.	TRBV10-3	TRBJ1-2	.	CAISESTKGHGYTF	TGTGCCATCAGTGAGTCGACAAAGGGGCATGGCTACACCTTC
.	TRBV6-2/TRBV6-3	TRBJ1-2	.	CASSYFPQGQGYTF	TGTGCCAGCAGTTACTTCCCCCAGGGCCAAGGCTACACCTTC
few	TRBV6-4	TRBJ2-3	TRBD2	CASRGKGTSGSWGDTQYF	TGTGCCAGCAGGGGGAAAGGGACTAGCGGGAGTTGGGGAGATACGCAGTATTTT
.	TRBV12-3/TRBV12-4	TRBJ2-5	.	CASSFLRETQYF	TGTGCCAGCAGTTTTCTTCGGGAGACCCAGTACTTC
.	TRBV5-1	TRBJ2-1	.	CASSLFRNEQFF	TGCGCCAGCAGCTTATTCCGGAATGAGCAGTTCTTC
.	TRBV5-5	TRBJ2-2	TRBD2	CASSPEAGSNTGELFF	TGTGCCAGCAGCCCTGAAGCGGGATCGAACACCGGGGAGCTGTTTTTT
.	TRBV7-2	TRBJ1-5	.	CASSLVPVPNQPQHF	TGTGCCAGCAGCTTAGTCCCAGTCCCCAATCAGCCCCAGCATTTT
.	TRBV10-3	TRBJ1-5	.	CAIGGGGNQPQHF	TGTGCCATCGGGGGAGGGGGCAATCAGCCCCAGCATTTT
.	TRBV18	TRBJ2-5	.	CASSSRRREGETQYF	TGTGCCAGCTCATCACGGAGGAGGGAAGGAGAGACCCAGTACTTC
.	TRBV5-1	TRBJ2-3	TRBD2	CASSLGGLAGVDTQYF	TGCGCCAGCAGCTTGGGGGGACTAGCGGGAGTAGATACGCAGTATTTT
once	TRBV10-3	TRBJ1-1	.	CAISSTADMNTEAFF	TGTGCCATCAGCTCGACAGCTGATATGAACACTGAAGCTTTCTTT
once	TRBV7-2	TRBJ2-3	TRBD1	CASSPFDRGVTQYF	TGTGCCAGCAGCCCCTTCGACAGGGGGGTTACGCAGTATTTT
.	TRBV24-1	TRBJ1-3	.	CATTGPSGNTIYF	TGTGCCACCACAGGGCCCTCTGGAAACACCATATATTTT
many	TRBV5-4	TRBJ2-1	TRBD1	CASSATGTGINEQFF	TGTGCCAGCAGCGCCACCGGGACAGGCATCAATGAGCAGTTCTTC
.	TRBV5-1	TRBJ2-3	TRBD2	CASSSGTSGRTDTQYF	TGCGCCAGCAGCTCGGGGACTAGCGGACGCACAGATACGCAGTATTTT
.	TRBV10-3	TRBJ2-5	TRBD2	CAISELTSAQETQYF	TGTGCCATCAGTGAGTTAACTAGCGCACAAGAGACCCAGTACTTC
.	TRBV7-8	TRBJ2-1	TRBD2	CASSLRASGGSLFGSYNEQFF	TGTGCCAGCAGCTTACGGGCCTCGGGAGGCTCCTTGTTTGGGTCCTACAATGAGCAGTTCTTC
few	TRBV20-1	TRBJ2-4	TRBD2	CSASDPGAGIAKNIQYF	TGCAGTGCTAGTGATCCCGGAGCGGGAATAGCCAAAAACATTCAGTACTTC
.	TRBV24-1	TRBJ2-2	.	CATSENQGHRGELFF	TGTGCCACCAGTGAGAACCAGGGACACCGAGGGGAGCTGTTTTTT
once	TRBV11-2	TRBJ2-5	.	CASSPRPRNQETQYF	TGTGCCAGCAGCCCCCGCCCGCGAAACCAAGAGACCCAGTACTTC
.	TRBV27	TRBJ1-1	.	CASSLAGANTAEAFF	TGTGCCAGCAGTTTGGCAGGGGCTAATACTGCTGAAGCTTTCTTT
once	TRBV11-2	TRBJ2-3	.	CASSLGQGTQYF	TGTGCCAGCAGCTTAGGGCAGGGTACGCAGTATTTT
.	TRBV6-2/TRBV6-3	TRBJ2-5	.	CASSYQGETQYF	TGTGCCAGCAGTTACCAGGGTGAGACCCAGTACTTC
.	TRBV2	TRBJ1-1	TRBD1	CASSADRGDTEAFF	TGTGCCAGCAGTGCCGACAGGGGGGACACTGAAGCTTTCTTT
.	TRBV27	TRBJ2-2	TRBD2	CASRGLAGGPGNTGELFF	TGTGCCAGCAGAGGACTAGCGGGAGGGCCGGGTAACACCGGGGAGCTGTTTTTT
.	TRBV5-1	TRBJ1-1	.	CASSLTGSLIRTEAFF	TGCGCCAGCAGTCTGACCGGGTCTCTTATTCGGACTGAAGCTTTCTTT
.	TRBV18	TRBJ2-1	.	CASSLSSGVTHNEQFF	TGTGCCAGCTCACTTAGTAGCGGAGTAACTCACAATGAGCAGTTCTTC
.	TRBV18	TRBJ2-6	TRBD1	CASSLTGGMTGANVLTF	TGTGCCAGCTCACTGACAGGGGGCATGACTGGGGCCAACGTCCTGACTTTC